This T cell receptor beta chain was captured by sequencing in a study of T cells in Graves' hyperthyroidism and ophthalmopathy. The germline CDR1 and CDR2 sequences are MNHNS and SASEGT. The CDR3 is 15 residues long. Trimming stripped 0 bases from V and 7 bases from J, with 13 bases between. Regarding the study as a whole: The blood repertoire included most of the expanded thyroid clonotypes above 0.001.

This clonotype was counted many times. Its antigen remains unknown. Template material for amplifying TCR beta CDR3 regions consisted of RNA transcripts. The TCR CDR3 was amplified in a first-round RT-PCR using the HTBI primer set. TCRdb re-called the multiplex PCR reads through MiXCR, storing one row per CDR3 protein. The table shows a few hundred thousand distinct CDR3 sequences, with approximately 14% occurring only once. What was sequenced was blood. This receptor was identified in a woman aged 40 to 49 with Graves' hyperthyroidism. This chain uses TRBV6-1 with TRBJ2-1, with a weak D call TRBD1 (6 bases). Written as DNA, the CDR3 is TGTGCCAGCAGTGAAGCGCGGTGGCAGGGGAATGAGCAGTTCTTC. It translates to CASSEARWQGNEQFF.